The subject of this entry is one T cell receptor beta chain. Its matching antigen is unknown. Time point described: blood 2 weeks post-SBRT. Treatment reported: 15 Gy SBRT to primary tumor, nephrectomy 4 weeks later. Serial blood draws occurred at baseline and 2 and 4 weeks post-SBRT. This sample is drawn from a study of radiation and T cells in renal cell carcinoma. Germline V gene lookup returns CDR1 SNHLY and CDR2 FYNNEI. This CDR3 is 17 amino acids long. Trimming took off 3 bases at V and 5 bases at J, with 20 bases between the two ends. Data came from immunoSEQ multiplex PCR; TCRdb stores just in-frame clones and leaves some out. The table shows some 120,000 clones, with 75% to 85% occurring only once. Study-wide results and limits: Baseline intratumoral clonotype presence is unknown without pretreatment biopsies. In blood, top tumor clones expanded by 2 weeks, shrinking by 4.

The specimen was blood, collected from a patient whose treatment included radiotherapy and nephrectomy. The chain combines TRBV2 with TRBJ2-1, with a possible D match to TRBD1 (5 bases). The TCR was taken from a woman aged 55-70 years with renal cell carcinoma. The CDR3 DNA sequence: TGTGCCAGCAGTGATAATGTATCGGGTCAGGGCGACAATGAGCAGTTCTTC. It yields the protein CASSDNVSGQGDNEQFF. The full variable domain, in which reference TRBV2 and TRBJ2-1 provide the parts outside the CDR3, is EPEVTQTPSHQVTQMGQEVILRCVPISNHLYFYWYRQILGQKVEFLVSFYNNEISEKSEIFDDQFSVERPDGSNFTLKIRSTKLEDSAMYFCASSDNVSGQGDNEQFFGPGTRLTVL.